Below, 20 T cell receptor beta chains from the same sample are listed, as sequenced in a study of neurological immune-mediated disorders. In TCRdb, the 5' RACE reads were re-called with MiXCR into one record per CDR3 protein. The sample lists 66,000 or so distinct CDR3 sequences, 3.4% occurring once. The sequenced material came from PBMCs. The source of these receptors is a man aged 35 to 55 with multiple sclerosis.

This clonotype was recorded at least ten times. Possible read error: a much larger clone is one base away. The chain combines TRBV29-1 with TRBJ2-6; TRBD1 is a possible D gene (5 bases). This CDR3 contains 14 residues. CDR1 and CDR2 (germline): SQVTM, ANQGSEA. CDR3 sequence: CSVPVGSGAKVLTF. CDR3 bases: TGCAGCGTCCCCGTGGGCTCTGGGGCCAAAGTCCTGACTTTC.

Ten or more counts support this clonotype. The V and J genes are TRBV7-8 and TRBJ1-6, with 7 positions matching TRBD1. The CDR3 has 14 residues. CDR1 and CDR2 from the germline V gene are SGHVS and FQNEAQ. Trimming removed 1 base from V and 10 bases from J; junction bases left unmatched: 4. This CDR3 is CASSLGGGGSPLHF. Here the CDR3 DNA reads TGTGCCAGCAGCTTAGGGGGAGGGGGCTCACCCCTCCACTTT.

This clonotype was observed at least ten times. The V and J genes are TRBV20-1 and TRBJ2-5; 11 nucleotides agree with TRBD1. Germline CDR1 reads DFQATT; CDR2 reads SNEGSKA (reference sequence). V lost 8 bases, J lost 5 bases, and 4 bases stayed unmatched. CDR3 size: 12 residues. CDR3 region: CSWTGGGETQYF. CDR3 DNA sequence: TGCAGTTGGACAGGGGGCGGTGAGACCCAGTACTTC.

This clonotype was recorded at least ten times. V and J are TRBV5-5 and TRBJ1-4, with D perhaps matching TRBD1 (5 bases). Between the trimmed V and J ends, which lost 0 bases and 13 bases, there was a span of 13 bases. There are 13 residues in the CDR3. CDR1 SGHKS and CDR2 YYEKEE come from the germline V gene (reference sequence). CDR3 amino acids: CASSLGRDSRLFF. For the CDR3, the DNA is TGTGCCAGCAGCTTGGGGCGCGACAGTCGACTGTTTTTT.

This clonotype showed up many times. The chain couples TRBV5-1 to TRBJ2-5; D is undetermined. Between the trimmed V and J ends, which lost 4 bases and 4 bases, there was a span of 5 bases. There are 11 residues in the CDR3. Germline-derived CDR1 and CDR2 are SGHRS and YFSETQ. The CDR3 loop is CASSTPETQYF. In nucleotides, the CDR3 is TGCGCCAGCAGCACTCCAGAGACCCAGTACTTC.

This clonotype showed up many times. This chain's CDR3 is CASRWVMQDSPLHF. The DNA for the CDR3 is TGTGCCAGCAGGTGGGTGATGCAGGATTCACCCCTCCACTTT. The rearrangement links TRBV27 to TRBJ1-6, with D unresolved. The CDR3 has 14 amino acids. The germline V and J ends were trimmed by 6 bases and 8 bases, with 14 bases remaining between them. In germline, CDR1 is MNHEY, CDR2 SMNVEV (reference sequence).

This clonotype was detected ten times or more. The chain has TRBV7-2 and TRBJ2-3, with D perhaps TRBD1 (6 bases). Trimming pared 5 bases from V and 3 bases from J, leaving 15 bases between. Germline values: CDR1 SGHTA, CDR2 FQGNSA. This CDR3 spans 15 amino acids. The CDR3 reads CASSGSGHPTDTQYF. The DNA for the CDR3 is TGTGCCAGCAGCGGGTCGGGACACCCTACAGATACGCAGTATTTT.

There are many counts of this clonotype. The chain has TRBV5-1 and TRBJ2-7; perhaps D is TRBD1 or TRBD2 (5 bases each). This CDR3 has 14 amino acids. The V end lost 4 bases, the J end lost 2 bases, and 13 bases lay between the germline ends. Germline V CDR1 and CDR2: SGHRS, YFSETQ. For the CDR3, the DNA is TGCGCCAGCAGCCCGGGGCGGCCAACCTACGAGCAGTACTTC. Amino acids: CASSPGRPTYEQYF.

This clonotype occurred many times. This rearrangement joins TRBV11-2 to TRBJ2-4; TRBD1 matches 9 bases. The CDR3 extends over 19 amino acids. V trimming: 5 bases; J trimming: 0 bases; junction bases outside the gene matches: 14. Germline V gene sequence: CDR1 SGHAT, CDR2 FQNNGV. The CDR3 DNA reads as TGTGCCAGCAGCCCTAGGACAGGGGTACTGTCGGGAGCCAAAAACATTCAGTACTTC. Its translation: CASSPRTGVLSGAKNIQYF.

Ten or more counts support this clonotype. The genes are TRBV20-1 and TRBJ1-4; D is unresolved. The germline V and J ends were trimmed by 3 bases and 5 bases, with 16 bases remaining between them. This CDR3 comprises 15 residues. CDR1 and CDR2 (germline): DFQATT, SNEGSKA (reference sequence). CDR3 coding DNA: TGCAGTGCTAGGCGGTCGGGCCGCATAAATGAAAAACTGTTTTTT. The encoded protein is CSARRSGRINEKLFF.

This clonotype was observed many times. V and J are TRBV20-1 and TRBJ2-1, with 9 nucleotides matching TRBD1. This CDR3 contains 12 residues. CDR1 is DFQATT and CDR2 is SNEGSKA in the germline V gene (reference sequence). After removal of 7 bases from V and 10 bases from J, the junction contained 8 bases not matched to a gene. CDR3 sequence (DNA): TGCAGTGGACGTACAGGGGGCACCGAGCAGTTCTTC. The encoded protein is CSGRTGGTEQFF.

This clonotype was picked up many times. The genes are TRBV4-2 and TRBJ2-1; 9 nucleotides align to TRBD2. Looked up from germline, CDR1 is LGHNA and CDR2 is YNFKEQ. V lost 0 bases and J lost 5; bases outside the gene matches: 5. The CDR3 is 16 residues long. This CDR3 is CASSQEPSGANNEQFF. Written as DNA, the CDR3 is TGTGCCAGCAGCCAAGAACCTAGCGGGGCTAACAATGAGCAGTTCTTC.

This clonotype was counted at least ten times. The CDR3 spells CASSLGDTNQPQHF. The CDR3 DNA is TGTGCCAGCAGCTTGGGGGACACCAATCAGCCCCAGCATTTT. This chain links TRBV7-9 with TRBJ1-5; tentative D call: TRBD1 (6 bases). The CDR3 covers 14 residues. CDR1 and CDR2 (germline): SEHNR, FQNEAQ (reference sequence). The V and J ends lost 3 bases and 3 bases respectively, with 9 bases between them.

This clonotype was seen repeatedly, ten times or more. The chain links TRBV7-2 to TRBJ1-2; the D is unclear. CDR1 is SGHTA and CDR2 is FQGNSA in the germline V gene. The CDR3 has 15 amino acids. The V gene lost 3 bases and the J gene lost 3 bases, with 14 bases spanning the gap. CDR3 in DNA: TGTGCCAGCAGCTTCCCGGGCCACTCGGACTATGGCTACACCTTC. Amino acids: CASSFPGHSDYGYTF.

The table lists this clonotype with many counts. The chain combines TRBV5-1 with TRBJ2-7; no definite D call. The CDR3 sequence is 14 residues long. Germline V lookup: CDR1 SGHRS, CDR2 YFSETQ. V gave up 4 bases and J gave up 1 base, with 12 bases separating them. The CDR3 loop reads CASSPEPGSYEQYF. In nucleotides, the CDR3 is TGCGCCAGCAGCCCGGAGCCAGGATCCTACGAGCAGTACTTC.

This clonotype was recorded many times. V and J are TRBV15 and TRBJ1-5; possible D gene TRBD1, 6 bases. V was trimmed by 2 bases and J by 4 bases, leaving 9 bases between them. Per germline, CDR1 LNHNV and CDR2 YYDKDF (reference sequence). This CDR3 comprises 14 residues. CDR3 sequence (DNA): TGTGCCACCAGCAGACAGGGGAAAAATCAGCCCCAGCATTTT. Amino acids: CATSRQGKNQPQHF.

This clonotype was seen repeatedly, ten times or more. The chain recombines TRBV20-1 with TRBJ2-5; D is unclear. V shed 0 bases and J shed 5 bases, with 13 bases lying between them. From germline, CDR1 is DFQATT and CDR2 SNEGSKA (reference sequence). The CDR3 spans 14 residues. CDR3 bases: TGCAGTGCTAGAGACACGGCCTTGGAGGAGACCCAGTACTTC. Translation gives CSARDTALEETQYF.

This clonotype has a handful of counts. The CDR3 DNA reads TGTGCCAGCAGCGCTCGGGACGGATACACCGGGGAGCTGTTTTTT. It encodes CASSARDGYTGELFF. The chain carries TRBV12-3 or TRBV12-4 and TRBJ2-2; D might be TRBD1 or TRBD2, each matching 5 bases. The CDR3 has 15 residues. V gave up 6 bases and J gave up 3 bases, with 14 bases separating them.

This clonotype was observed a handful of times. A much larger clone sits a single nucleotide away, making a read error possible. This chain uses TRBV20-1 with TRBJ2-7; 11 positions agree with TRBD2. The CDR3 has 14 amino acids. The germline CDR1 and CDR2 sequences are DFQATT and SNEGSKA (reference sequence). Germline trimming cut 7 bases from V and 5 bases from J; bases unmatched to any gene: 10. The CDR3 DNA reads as TGCAGTGTAAGCCAGGCTAGCGGGGGGAACGAGCAGTACTTC. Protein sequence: CSVSQASGGNEQYF.

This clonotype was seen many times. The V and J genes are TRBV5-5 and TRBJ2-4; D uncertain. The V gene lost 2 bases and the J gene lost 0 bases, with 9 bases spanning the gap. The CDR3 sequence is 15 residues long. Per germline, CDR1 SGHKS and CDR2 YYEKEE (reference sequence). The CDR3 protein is CASSFTTVAKNIQYF. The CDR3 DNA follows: TGTGCCAGCAGCTTTACGACCGTAGCCAAAAACATTCAGTACTTC.